The 24 T cell receptor beta chains below all came from one sample that was sequenced in a study of T cell changes during pregnancy in multiple sclerosis (dated by TCRdb to the late 2010s). The receptor library was made with the immunoSEQ multiplex PCR assay. TCRdb took this table from immuneACCESS and kept in-frame rearrangements with V and J called. Such tables lack part of the clones; where checked against another copy, unresolved V genes explain under half of the gap, and the rest is unexplained. This sample comprises more than 55,000 clones, roughly 92% of them detected only once. The biggest ten clones account for over 1% of the sample. The material was peripheral blood, obtained in the third trimester of pregnancy. The receptor set was obtained from a female donor with multiple sclerosis, enrolled in a pregnancy study.

The chain joins TRBV5-1 to TRBJ1-1, with 7 bases fitting TRBD1. The V gene end was trimmed by 1 base and the J gene end by 5 bases; junction bases not matched to a gene: 11. There are 16 residues in the CDR3. Germline CDR1 and CDR2: SGHRS and YFSETQ. CDR3: CASSLTPGQQGTEAFF. CDR3 bases: TGCGCCAGCAGCTTGACGCCGGGACAGCAAGGTACTGAAGCTTTCTTT.

V usage is TRBV21-1 and J usage is TRBJ2-6; the table assigns TRBD2, which was not confirmed against the DNA. TRBV21-1 is a recognized pseudogene. There are 17 residues in the CDR3. The CDR3 DNA reads as TGTGCCAGCAGCAAAGCGCTAGGCGTAGCTGGGGCCAACGTCCTGACTTTC. This codes for CASSKALGVAGANVLTF.

The chain uses TRBV4-1 and TRBJ2-7; possibly TRBD2 for D (6 bases). Germline V gene data show CDR1 as MGHRA and CDR2 as YSYEKL. The germline V and J ends were trimmed by 0 bases and 5 bases, with 17 bases remaining between them. This CDR3 region has 16 residues. The CDR3, as DNA: TGCGCCAGCAGCCAAGATCGGTGGAGGGAACCCCACGAGCAGTACTTC. Encoded protein: CASSQDRWREPHEQYF.

The V gene is TRBV19, the J gene TRBJ2-3; possibly TRBD1 for D (6 bases). In germline, CDR1 is LNHDA, CDR2 SQIVND (reference sequence). Trimming took 6 bases from V and 1 from J, leaving 8 bases between them. The CDR3 extends over 13 amino acids. In DNA form, the CDR3 reads TGTGCCAGTAGCAAGGGGGGCACAGATACGCAGTATTTT. Translated, it gives CASSKGGTDTQYF. The entire variable domain, with the rest obtained from reference TRBV19 and TRBJ2-3, is as follows: DGGITQSPKYLFRKEGQNVTLSCEQNLNHDAMYWYRQDPGQGLRLIYYSQIVNDFQKGDIAEGYSVSREKKESFPLTVTSAQKNPTAFYLCASSKGGTDTQYFGPGTRLTVL.

The V call is TRBV5-1, the J call TRBJ1-2, with D unresolved. CDR1 is SGHRS and CDR2 is YFSETQ in the germline V gene. The V gene lost 5 bases and the J gene lost 1 base, with 6 bases spanning the gap. The CDR3 consists of 12 residues. In DNA form, the CDR3 reads TGCGCCAGCAGGAGGGATAACTATGGCTACACCTTC. Protein sequence: CASRRDNYGYTF.

The chain uses TRBV6-4 and TRBJ2-7; D is perhaps TRBD2 (5 bases). V was cut by 6 bases and J by 5 bases, with 14 bases left in between. The CDR3 spans 13 residues. Germline assignment: CDR1 MRHNA and CDR2 SNTAGT. CDR3 sequence reads: CASRTGWENEQYF. DNA of the CDR3: TGTGCCAGCAGGACGGGGTGGGAAAACGAGCAGTACTTC.

About this clone itself: The same CDR3 also results from other DNA sequences found in this sample. J is TRBJ1-1 and V is TRBV18; 7 positions match TRBD1. J gave up 3 bases and V 3 bases, and 4 bases lay outside the gene matches. Germline V gives CDR1 KGHSH, CDR2 LQKENI. This CDR3 is built from 14 residues. CDR3 region: CASSPRDRDTEAFF. CDR3 sequence (DNA): TGTGCCAGCTCACCGAGAGACAGGGACACTGAAGCTTTCTTT.

The V gene is TRBV7-9, the J gene TRBJ2-3; the D is unclear. V was pared by 5 bases and J by 2 bases, with 11 bases between. The germline CDR1 and CDR2 sequences are SEHNR and FQNEAQ (reference sequence). This CDR3 has 14 residues. The CDR3 protein is CASSAQRSTDTQYF. CDR3 coding DNA: TGTGCCAGCAGCGCCCAGAGGTCCACAGATACGCAGTATTTT. The full variable domain, rest sourced from reference TRBV7-9 and TRBJ2-3, is DTGVSQNPRHKITKRGQNVTFRCDPISEHNRLYWYRQTLGQGPEFLTYFQNEAQLEKSRLLSDRFSAERPKGSFSTLEIQRTEQGDSAMYLCASSAQRSTDTQYFGPGTRLTVL.

To note about this clone: One end of the junction is discordant with germline, which a read error may explain. This chain connects TRBV28 to TRBJ1-2; the match to TRBD1 covers 7 bases. The CDR3 extends over 11 amino acids. From germline, CDR1 is MDHEN and CDR2 SYDVKM. CDR3 amino acids: CASSSPRGTVF. CDR3 nucleotides: TGTGCCAGCAGCAGCCCCCGGGGGACAGTCTTC.

This clone was seen more than once but under ten times. This chain uses TRBV5-1 with TRBJ2-2; 10 bases map to TRBD2. The CDR3 has 16 amino acids. Trimming at V came to 0 bases and at J to 7 bases, leaving 6 bases not matched to a gene. Germline CDR1 SGHRS, CDR2 YFSETQ. The DNA of the CDR3 is TGCGCCAGCAGCTTGGCGGCTAGCGGGAGCGGCGGGGAGCTGTTTTTT. Protein sequence: CASSLAASGSGGELFF.

The CDR3 sequence is CASSDGLAPDTQYF. The CDR3 nucleotides read TGTGCCAGCAGTGACGGACTAGCCCCAGATACGCAGTATTTT. This chain uses TRBV6-4 with TRBJ2-3; 8 positions agree with TRBD2. Germline V gene sequence: CDR1 MRHNA, CDR2 SNTAGT. The CDR3 runs 14 residues. V dropped 2 bases and J dropped 4; count of bases not matched to a gene: 2.

J is TRBJ2-1 and V is TRBV7-9; TRBD2 is a possible D gene (6 bases). This CDR3 contains 16 residues. Germline V CDR1 and CDR2: SEHNR, FQNEAQ (reference sequence). Trimming took off 2 bases at V and 4 bases at J, with 15 bases between the two ends. For the CDR3, the DNA is TGTGCCAGCAGCTTACGGGGGTCTACCGTTTACAATGAGCAGTTCTTC. Residues: CASSLRGSTVYNEQFF.

The rearrangement links TRBV5-1 to TRBJ2-2, with D perhaps matching TRBD1 (5 bases). V lost 0 bases and J 4 bases, leaving 10 bases between the germline ends. CDR1 SGHRS and CDR2 YFSETQ come from the germline V gene. The CDR3 has 15 amino acids. The CDR3 nucleotides are TGCGCCAGCAGCTTGGCAGGGTATGGCACCGGGGAGCTGTTTTTT. This sequence encodes CASSLAGYGTGELFF. The full variable domain, completed using reference TRBV5-1 and TRBJ2-2, is KAGVTQTPRYLIKTRGQQVTLSCSPISGHRSVSWYQQTPGQGLQFLFEYFSETQRNKGNFPGRFSGRQFSNSRSEMNVSTLELGDSALYLCASSLAGYGTGELFFGEGSRLTVL.

The chain carries TRBV28 and TRBJ2-1; a possible D gene is TRBD1 (5 bases). Trimming cost V 3 bases and J 4 bases, with 10 bases left between them. The CDR3 consists of 14 residues. Germline V CDR1 and CDR2: MDHEN, SYDVKM. The CDR3: CASSFRQKYNEQFF. Written as DNA, the CDR3 is TGTGCCAGCAGTTTTAGACAGAAATACAATGAGCAGTTCTTC. Based on the CDR3 plus reference TRBV28 and TRBJ2-1, the full variable domain is DVKVTQSSRYLVKRTGEKVFLECVQDMDHENMFWYRQDPGLGLRLIYFSYDVKMKEKGDIPEGYSVSREKKERFSLILESASTNQTSMYLCASSFRQKYNEQFFGPGTRLTVL.

The chain recombines TRBV6-6 with TRBJ2-5; 11 bases fit TRBD2. Germline V gene lookup returns CDR1 MNHNY and CDR2 SVGAGI (reference sequence). The J segment lost 5 bases and the V segment lost 10 bases, leaving 15 bases of the junction unmatched. The CDR3 length is 16 residues. CDR3 sequence (DNA): TGTGCCACAACCGGGGGTAGCGGGAGGGATTGGGAGACCCAGTACTTC. It yields the protein CATTGGSGRDWETQYF.

The V gene is TRBV19, the J gene TRBJ1-1; D may be TRBD1 (6 bases). The ends were cut back, 7 bases at V and 4 bases at J, with 22 bases in the middle. The CDR3 is 16 amino acids. Germline CDR1 is LNHDA and CDR2 is SQIVND (reference sequence). The CDR3 region has the DNA TGTGCCAGTACCGTGGGGGCACAGGGTTGGGGCACTGAAGCTTTCTTT. Amino acids: CASTVGAQGWGTEAFF.

V and J are TRBV7-9 and TRBJ2-7, with 12 positions matching TRBD1. The CDR3 is 14 residues long. The V and J ends lost 5 bases and 4 bases, in that order; junction bases with no gene match: 3. In germline, CDR1 is SEHNR, CDR2 FQNEAQ (reference sequence). Written as DNA, the CDR3 is TGTGCCAGCAGCAGGGACAGGGGGCTGTACGAGCAGTACTTC. Translation: CASSRDRGLYEQYF. The full variable domain, its missing parts supplied by reference TRBV7-9 and TRBJ2-7, is DTGVSQNPRHKITKRGQNVTFRCDPISEHNRLYWYRQTLGQGPEFLTYFQNEAQLEKSRLLSDRFSAERPKGSFSTLEIQRTEQGDSAMYLCASSRDRGLYEQYFGPGTRLTVT.

V usage is TRBV5-1 and J usage is TRBJ2-7, with 13 bases lining up with TRBD2. Losses at the gene ends were 0 bases for V and 7 bases for J; bases not matched to a gene: 4. Germline CDR1 and CDR2: SGHRS and YFSETQ. The length of the CDR3 is 15 residues. CDR3 residues: CASSLGTSGSWEQYF. CDR3 DNA: TGCGCCAGCAGCTTGGGGACTAGCGGGAGTTGGGAGCAGTACTTC.

The chain carries TRBV5-6 and TRBJ1-5; D is uncertain. The CDR3 extends over 13 amino acids. The V end lost 1 base, the J end lost 3 bases, and 5 bases lay between the germline ends. Looked up from germline, CDR1 is SGHDT and CDR2 is YYEEEE. In DNA form, the CDR3 reads TGTGCCAGCAGCTTGACTTTCAATCAGCCCCAGCATTTT. Amino acids: CASSLTFNQPQHF.

The chain couples TRBV5-1 to TRBJ1-4; D remains ambiguous. Trimming pared 3 bases from V and 0 bases from J, leaving 12 bases between. The V gene's germline CDR1 is SGHRS and CDR2 YFSETQ. The CDR3 has 16 residues. CDR3 DNA sequence: TGCGCCAGCAGCTGGAGCGGGTCCGCAACTAATGAAAAACTGTTTTTT. It is translated as CASSWSGSATNEKLFF.

The chain employs TRBV2 and TRBJ2-7, with 10 positions matching TRBD2. V lost 5 bases to trimming and J lost 5 bases; unmatched junction nucleotides: 6. CDR3 length equals 14 residues. The germline gives CDR1 SNHLY, CDR2 FYNNEI. The CDR3 DNA sequence: TGTGCCAGCAGTTTTACTAGCGGGAACGACGAGCAGTACTTC. Translating gives CASSFTSGNDEQYF. Complete variable domain (other parts from reference TRBV2 and TRBJ2-7): EPEVTQTPSHQVTQMGQEVILRCVPISNHLYFYWYRQILGQKVEFLVSFYNNEISEKSEIFDDQFSVERPDGSNFTLKIRSTKLEDSAMYFCASSFTSGNDEQYFGPGTRLTVT.

Worth noting for this clone: At one boundary the junction diverges from the germline segment, which might be a read error. This chain links TRBV30 with TRBJ1-2; 7 bases are a match to TRBD1. The CDR3 is made up of 13 amino acids. Looked up from germline, CDR1 is GTSNPN and CDR2 is SVGIG (reference sequence). CDR3 sequence reads: CAWVQGQPNGCTF. As DNA, the CDR3 is TGTGCCTGGGTCCAGGGACAGCCGAATGGCTGCACCTTC. The full variable domain, rest sourced from reference TRBV30 and TRBJ1-2, is SQTIHQWPATLVQPVGSPLSLECTVEGTSNPNLYWYRQAAGRGLQLLFYSVGIGQISSEVPQNLSASRPQDRQFILSSKKLLLSDSGFYLCAWVQGQPNGCTFGSGTRLTVV.

This chain connects TRBV13 to TRBJ2-7; TRBD2 aligns across 7 bases. J lost 3 bases, V lost 3 bases, and 8 bases had no gene match. The CDR3 has 15 residues. Germline V gene sequence: CDR1 PRHDT, CDR2 FYEKMQ (reference sequence). Here the CDR3 reads CASSLSGGPLYEQYF. The CDR3 DNA follows: TGTGCCAGCAGCTTGTCGGGAGGCCCCCTCTACGAGCAGTACTTC.

The chain carries TRBV6-4 and TRBJ2-3; 9 bases are a match to TRBD1. The CDR3 length is 14 residues. Germline V CDR1 and CDR2: MRHNA, SNTAGT. The V gene end was trimmed by 3 bases and the J gene end by 6 bases; junction bases not matched to a gene: 4. DNA of the CDR3: TGTGCCAGCAGTGAACAGGGGGCGGCGGATACGCAGTATTTT. It encodes CASSEQGAADTQYF.